The clone carrying this T cell receptor beta chain was seen just once. Sequenced by immunoSEQ multiplex PCR; TCRdb stores in-frame clones only, minus some. Of approximately 500,000 clones listed, 85% to 90% are singletons. The germline V and J ends were trimmed by 3 bases and 1 base, with 12 bases remaining between them. Germline CDR1 and CDR2: MDHEN and SYDVKM. The CDR3 covers 16 residues. These data originate in a study of blood T cell repertoires in COVID-19. On the study more broadly: Samples came from the United States, Italy and Spain, spanning acute and convalescent COVID-19.

Followed longitudinally, the Seattle patients had been enrolled during active infection. The sequenced sample was peripheral blood. The TCR originated in a woman in her 50s with COVID-19, enrolled during active disease. The chain couples TRBV28 to TRBJ2-2; D remains ambiguous. In DNA form, the CDR3 reads TGTGCCAGCAGTTTTCTTAGCAGCTGGAACACCGGGGAGCTGTTTTTT. Its translation is CASSFLSSWNTGELFF.